This T cell receptor beta chain comes out of a study of blood T cell repertoires in COVID-19. Study in general: Specimens from acute and convalescent COVID-19 originated in the United States, Italy and Spain.

In the source study's methods: Amplified reference gene primers provided the basis for estimating nucleated cell counts. TCRdb's copy holds only in-frame clones and misses some; the assay was immunoSEQ multiplex PCR. That table is the source of V, J and clone size, and D and trimming were worked out from the DNA. The data contain about 210,000 clones, around 86% of them singletons. Trimming stripped 1 base from V and 7 bases from J, with 11 bases between. CDR1 and CDR2 from the germline V gene are MNHEY and SVGAGI. This CDR3 has 15 residues. Self-reported history from a screening survey and questionnaire set each donor's cohort.

The rearrangement joins TRBV6-5 to TRBJ1-6; perhaps TRBD1 as D (5 bases). The clonotype was recovered from a woman aged 50 to 60 with acute COVID-19. Sequencing input: PBMCs or T cells enriched from blood (not recorded which). CDR3 in amino acids: CASSYLQAVNSPLHF. DNA of the CDR3: TGTGCCAGCAGTTACTTACAGGCGGTAAATTCACCCCTCCACTTT.